This TCR beta chain stems from a study of cytomegalovirus exposure and HLA in healthy donors. V trimming: 1 base; J trimming: 7 bases; junction bases outside the gene matches: 8. This CDR3 comprises 14 residues. In germline, CDR1 is GTSNPN, CDR2 SVGIG (reference sequence). The PCR had 60 Vbeta and 13 Jbeta primers. Clones were read by immunoSEQ multiplex PCR, and TCRdb kept only the in-frame ones, dropping some. The table lists roughly 180,000 clones, about 78% of them singletons. Study findings and constraints: It was likely that a cluster of highly shared sequence variants was a sequencing artifact. Indistinguishable V segments such as TRBV6-2 and TRBV6-3 were excluded.

With regard to this clone: Antigen: not known.

The receptor was isolated from a woman between 50 and 59 years old in good health and CMV-seropositive. The gene calls are TRBV30 and TRBJ2-7; 9 nucleotides line up with TRBD1. The sequencing sample was made of PBMCs. CDR3: CAWSARGQGREQYF. CDR3 nucleotide sequence: TGTGCCTGGAGTGCTCGAGGACAGGGGAGGGAGCAGTACTTC.